The entry that follows covers one T cell receptor beta chain sequence. Its cognate antigen is unknown. This record belongs to a study of regulatory T cells in long-lasting Graves disease. Findings and caveats of the study: For persistent Graves' patients, TCR diversity was lower than for newly diagnosed ones.

Arm-PCR with iRepertoire HTBI primers amplified the CDR3 regions for these TCR beta libraries. TCRdb re-called the multiplex PCR reads through MiXCR, storing one row per CDR3 protein. The sample holds about 470,000 distinct CDR3 sequences; around 21% are singletons and the top ten take 7.8%. Time point in this sample: persistent/refractory GD, antithyroid drugs over 5 years with positive TRAb. Generation of the TCR library employed RNA extracted from PBMCs. Patients were enrolled at an endocrinology department in Xi'an, China. CDR1 and CDR2 from the germline V gene are SGDLS and YYNGEE. The CDR3 runs to 15 residues. V lost 0 bases, J lost 3 bases, and 12 bases lay in between.

This chain links TRBV9 with TRBJ1-2; D call uncertain. This material consisted of peripheral blood mononuclear cells (PBMCs), taken when the disease was refractory, from a patient treated with antithyroid drugs. The sequence was collected from a female donor with Graves disease. The CDR3 DNA follows: TGTGCCAGCAGCGTAGAGGTTCAACCAGACTATGGCTACACCTTC. Protein sequence: CASSVEVQPDYGYTF. Together with reference TRBV9 and TRBJ1-2, the CDR3 gives the full variable domain: DSGVTQTPKHLITATGQRVTLRCSPRSGDLSVYWYQQSLDQGLQFLIQYYNGEERAKGNILERFSAQQFPDLHSELNLSSLELGDSALYFCASSVEVQPDYGYTFGSGTRLTVV.